This is a list of T cell receptor beta chains from one sample in a study of cytomegalovirus exposure and HLA in healthy donors. Sequencing used immunoSEQ multiplex PCR; TCRdb keeps in-frame clones, though not all of them. The data show roughly 92,000 clones, less than 10% seen once. The sequencing sample was made of PBMCs. The origin of the receptors is a man in his fifties or sixties in good health and CMV-seronegative. The CDR3 runs from the conserved cysteine through the conserved F or W. The D gene is left open where the match is weak. Rows may omit the clone size; those that give it use once, few, many or a size class.

>TRBV2|TRBJ1-1|.|.
CASVGQSNTEAFF
TGTGCCAGCGTCGGACAGTCGAACACTGAAGCTTTCTTT
>TRBV28|TRBJ2-1|TRBD2|.
CASSGLAGGYNEQFF
TGTGCCAGCAGTGGCCTAGCGGGAGGCTACAATGAGCAGTTCTTC
>TRBV7-9|TRBJ1-2|.|few
CASSLERGGDSNYGYTF
TGTGCCAGCAGCTTAGAACGGGGGGGCGATTCTAACTATGGCTACACCTTC
>TRBV29-1|TRBJ1-5|.|few
CSVALGAGNQPQHF
TGCAGCGTTGCTTTGGGGGCCGGGAATCAGCCCCAGCATTTT
>TRBV5-4|TRBJ1-1|.|few
CASSPGRGKVTEAFF
TGTGCCAGCAGCCCTGGACGGGGGAAGGTCACTGAAGCTTTCTTT
>TRBV11-2|TRBJ2-7|TRBD2|few
CASSLDGTTYEQYF
TGTGCCAGCAGCTTAGATGGGACTACATACGAGCAGTACTTC
>TRBV15|TRBJ2-3|TRBD2|few
CATSRGGTDTQYF
TGTGCCACCAGCAGGGGAGGGACAGATACGCAGTATTTT
>TRBV5-4|TRBJ1-1|.|few
CASSSQVGTEAFF
TGTGCCAGCAGCTCACAGGTAGGCACTGAAGCTTTCTTT
>TRBV6-1|TRBJ1-5|.|.
CASSEGGDQPQHF
TGTGCCAGCAGTGAGGGGGGAGATCAGCCCCAGCATTTT
>TRBV18|TRBJ1-4|.|few
CASSPNSATNEKLFF
TGTGCCAGCTCACCTAACAGTGCAACTAATGAAAAACTGTTTTTT
>TRBV6-5|TRBJ1-1|TRBD1|.
CASSRTGRTEAFF
TGTGCCAGCAGTCGGACAGGGCGGACTGAAGCTTTCTTT
>TRBV4-1|TRBJ2-7|.|.
CASSQERSYEQYF
TGCGCCAGCAGCCAAGAGAGAAGCTACGAGCAGTACTTC
>TRBV7-2|TRBJ1-2|.|.
CASSSLWAPQGGGYTF
TGTGCCAGCAGCTCCCTTTGGGCCCCCCAGGGTGGGGGCTACACCTTC
>TRBV6-6|TRBJ2-3|TRBD2|.
CASRAGGPDTQYF
TGTGCCAGCAGGGCGGGGGGGCCAGATACGCAGTATTTT
>TRBV5-6|TRBJ2-7|TRBD1|many
CASRETGAIYEQYF
TGTGCCAGCAGGGAAACAGGGGCCATCTACGAGCAGTACTTC
>TRBV7-8|TRBJ1-1|.|.
CASSTLPGRVGTEAFF
TGTGCCAGCAGTACACTACCGGGGAGAGTAGGCACTGAAGCTTTCTTT
>TRBV5-1|TRBJ2-2|.|few
CASRAETRFFGELFF
TGCGCCAGCAGGGCGGAGACCCGTTTTTTCGGGGAGCTGTTTTTT
>TRBV19|TRBJ2-1|.|.
CASTLTGANEQFF
TGTGCCAGTACCCTGACAGGTGCTAATGAGCAGTTCTTC
>TRBV10-3|TRBJ1-2|.|few
CAITPGHNYGYTF
TGTGCCATCACCCCGGGACATAACTATGGCTACACCTTC
>TRBV18|TRBJ2-7|.|few
CASSLGLNFYEQYF
TGTGCCAGCTCATTGGGCCTGAATTTCTACGAGCAGTACTTC
>TRBV5-5|TRBJ2-7|TRBD2|.
CASSPVVTGGPRRTYF
TGTGCCAGCAGCCCCGTTGTAACGGGAGGGCCTAGGAGGACGTACTTC
>TRBV6-5|TRBJ1-1|TRBD1|.
CASSYGQAVMNTEAFF
TGTGCCAGCAGTTACGGACAGGCCGTAATGAACACTGAAGCTTTCTTT
>TRBV19|TRBJ1-4|.|few
CASRPHGRDEKLFF
TGTGCCAGTAGACCCCATGGGAGAGACGAAAAACTGTTTTTT
>TRBV19|TRBJ2-7|.|few
CASSTRGSDYEQYF
TGTGCCAGTAGTACAAGGGGGAGTGACTACGAGCAGTACTTC
>TRBV6-4|TRBJ2-3|TRBD2|few
CASSHLAGGVDTQYF
TGTGCCAGCAGTCATTTAGCGGGAGGCGTGGATACGCAGTATTTT
>TRBV11-2|TRBJ2-4|TRBD1|.
CASSSTGVQNIQYF
TGTGCCAGCAGCTCTACAGGGGTACAAAACATTCAGTACTTC
>TRBV5-6|TRBJ1-2|TRBD1|.
CASSSALRLRDRDYGYTF
TGTGCCAGCAGCTCCGCCCTCCGTTTGAGGGACAGGGACTATGGCTACACCTTC
>TRBV7-2|TRBJ1-5|TRBD1|.
CASSTGVNQPQHF
TGTGCCAGCAGTACAGGGGTCAATCAGCCCCAGCATTTT
>TRBV5-1|TRBJ1-6|.|few
CASSLDGTYNSPLHF
TGCGCCAGCAGCTTGGACGGGACCTATAATTCACCCCTCCACTTT
>TRBV27|TRBJ1-6|.|few
CASSLFSGSPLHF
TGTGCCAGCAGTTTATTTTCCGGGTCACCCCTCCACTTT
>TRBV27|TRBJ1-1|.|.
CASRSLQGRDTEAFF
TGTGCCAGCAGATCCCTCCAGGGTAGGGACACTGAAGCTTTCTTT
>TRBV10-1|TRBJ2-2|TRBD1|few
CASSDARQGAAGELFF
TGCGCCAGCAGTGATGCGAGACAGGGGGCAGCCGGGGAGCTGTTTTTT
>TRBV6-1|TRBJ2-3|.|.
CASSIEGSSTDTQYF
TGTGCCAGCAGTATCGAGGGATCTAGCACAGATACGCAGTATTTT
>TRBV27|TRBJ2-7|TRBD2|.
CASSRTSGSYEQYF
TGTGCCAGCAGTCGGACTAGCGGGAGTTACGAGCAGTACTTC
>TRBV27|TRBJ2-7|.|few
CASSLQGSGAYEQYF
TGTGCCAGCAGTTTACAGGGATCGGGGGCCTACGAGCAGTACTTC
>TRBV6-5|TRBJ2-3|.|few
CASSPQNPDTDTQYF
TGTGCCAGCAGTCCCCAGAACCCTGACACAGATACGCAGTATTTT
>TRBV5-1|TRBJ1-5|.|few
CASRGNSRGNQPQHF
TGCGCCAGCAGGGGGAATTCGAGGGGCAATCAGCCCCAGCATTTT